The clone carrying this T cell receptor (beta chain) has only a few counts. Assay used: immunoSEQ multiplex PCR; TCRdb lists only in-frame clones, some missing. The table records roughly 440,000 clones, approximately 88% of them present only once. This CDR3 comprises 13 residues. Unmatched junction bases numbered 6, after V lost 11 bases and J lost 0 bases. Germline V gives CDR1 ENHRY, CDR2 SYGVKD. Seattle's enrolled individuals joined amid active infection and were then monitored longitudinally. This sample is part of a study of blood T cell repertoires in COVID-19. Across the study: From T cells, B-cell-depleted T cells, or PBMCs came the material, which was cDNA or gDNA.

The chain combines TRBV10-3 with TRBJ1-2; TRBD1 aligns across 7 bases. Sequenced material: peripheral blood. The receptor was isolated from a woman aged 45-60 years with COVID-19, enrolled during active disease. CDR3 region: CAATGETNYGYTF. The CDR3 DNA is TGTGCCGCCACAGGGGAAACTAACTATGGCTACACCTTC.